This TCR beta chain originates from a study of blood T cell repertoires in COVID-19 (TCRdb year 2020). For context, the study as a whole: Collaborator samples came from the United States, Italy and Spain and covered acute and convalescent phases of COVID-19. The prospective study material was composed of cDNA or gDNA derived from T cells, B-cell-depleted T cells, or PBMCs. Deeply sampled blood TCRbeta repertoires from subjects exposed to, actively infected with, or recovered from COVID-19 were included in the dataset. The repertoires were released in a freely available public database intended as a resource for research on the immune response to SARS-CoV-2. The samples were drawn from two sources: the first 160 participants of the ongoing ImmuneRACE study, and 1,000 to 1,500 subjects contributed by 6 global collaborators. The sample metadata nearly always contained a de-identified subject ID, COVID-19 status, age in years and sex. HLA class I and class II types, where available, came from metadata supplied by the sample provider rather than from assay-based typing. Summary of the overall study and its limitations: Clinical and demographic metadata were provided uncurated, with the amount varying by source and participant.

The CDR3 runs 16 amino acids, cysteine and phenylalanine included. Just the 48-base CDR3 DNA is kept, in frame starting at base 1. Trimmed from V: 5 bases; trimmed from J: 5 bases; junction bases lacking a gene match: 12. The CDR1 and CDR2 encoded by the germline V gene are SGHTA and FQGNSA. One collaborating source in Seattle enrolled patients while the patients were actively infected and followed the patients over time throughout the course of disease. Collaborating institutions collected whole blood in K2EDTA tubes following their own protocols. Collaborator samples were shipped for TCRbeta analysis as frozen whole blood, isolated PBMCs, or DNA extracted from either sample type. TCRbeta CDR3 regions were amplified from genomic DNA using the immunoSEQ Assay, a bias-controlled multiplex PCR. In the paper's pipeline: The number of nucleated cells in each sample was estimated from the amplification of reference gene primers within the assay. To quantify the absolute abundance of each unique TCRbeta CDR3 rearrangement, sequence reads were collapsed and filtered. For each sample, productive Simpson clonality was calculated as the square root of Simpson's diversity index over productive rearrangements. As stored in TCRdb, this immuneACCESS dataset retains in-frame rearrangements with V and J assigned. A fraction of the clones does not appear; measured against another copy, unresolved V genes explain less than half of the discrepancy, and the remainder lacks a known reason. V and J calls and clone size are as listed in that table; D and trimming were resolved from the DNA. For this sample there are about 170,000 clones; approximately 91% appear just once. Together, the top ten hold about 5.3% of the sample.

This clone came up once. Its binding antigen is unknown. One base away there is no much larger clone; base qualities are not given. The TCR sequence derives from a man aged 18-30 years with COVID-19, enrolled during active disease. Sequenced: peripheral blood. The sequence links TRBV7-2 to TRBJ1-1, with 9 middle bases fitting TRBD1. The DNA sequence is given as TGTGCCAGCAGCGTTTCCCACAGGGGGCTGAGGACTGAAGCTTTCTTT. Its coded protein is CASSVSHRGLRTEAFF.